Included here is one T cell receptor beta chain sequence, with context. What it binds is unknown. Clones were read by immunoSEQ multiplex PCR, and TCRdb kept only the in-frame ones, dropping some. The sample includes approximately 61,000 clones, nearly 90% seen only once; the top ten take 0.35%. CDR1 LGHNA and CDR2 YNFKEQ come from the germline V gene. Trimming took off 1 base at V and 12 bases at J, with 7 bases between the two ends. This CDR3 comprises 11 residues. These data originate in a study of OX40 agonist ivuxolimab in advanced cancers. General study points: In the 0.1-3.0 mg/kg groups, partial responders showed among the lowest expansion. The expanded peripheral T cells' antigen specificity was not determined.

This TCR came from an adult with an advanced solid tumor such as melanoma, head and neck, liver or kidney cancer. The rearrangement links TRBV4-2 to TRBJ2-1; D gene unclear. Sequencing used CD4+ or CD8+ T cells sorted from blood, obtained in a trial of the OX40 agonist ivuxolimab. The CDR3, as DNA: TGTGCCAGCAGCCAAGGATATGCGCAGTTCTTC. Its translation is CASSQGYAQFF.